This T cell receptor beta chain was captured by sequencing in a study of vaccination effects on CD4 cells after COVID-19 (dated by TCRdb to the early 2020s). Concerning the study at large: Each participant got two doses of an mRNA SARS-CoV-2 vaccine, either BNT162b2 or mRNA-1273. SARS-CoV-2 spike-specific CD4+ TCR repertoires were compared before and after mRNA vaccination in COVID-19 convalescent patients and in infection-naive vaccine recipients. Altogether, nine to ten COVID-19 convalescent patients and a few SARS-CoV-2-naive healthy vaccine recipients made up the full study. In the study, cultures from other donors were sequenced using the Oncomine TCR Beta short-read assay on an Illumina iSeq 100.

The ViraFEST assay stimulated PBMC with viral peptide pools and then used TCR sequencing to identify antigen-specific CD4+ T cell clonotypes by expansion. After more than nine days of culture, CD4+ T cells were isolated with the EasySep CD4+ T cell isolation kit. None of the healthy vaccine recipients had a prior SARS-CoV-2 infection, which was confirmed by nucleocapsid antibody tests that came back negative both before and after vaccination. Each well held 1.5 million to 2 million PBMC cultured in IMDM containing around 5% human AB serum, 8.5 to 10 IU/ml IL-2 and gentamicin, along with around 11 ug/ml peptides. Half of the culture medium was replaced with fresh IL-2-containing medium on days 3 and 7. Unless noted otherwise, every peptide stimulation condition was cultured in triplicate wells. Using Ficoll-Paque Plus gradient centrifugation, PBMC were separated from whole blood and then either used fresh or cryopreserved at -140C. The overlapping peptide pools covered the spike proteins of SARS-CoV-2 and of the common cold coronaviruses HCoV-NL63, HCoV-OC43 and HCoV-229E. The QIAamp micro DNA kit was used to extract genomic DNA from the cultured CD4+ T cells.

The CDR3 runs 14 amino acids, cysteine and phenylalanine included. The only DNA kept is the CDR3, 42 bases in frame from the first base. The germline V gene (reference sequence) yields MNHNY for CDR1 and SVGAGI for CDR2. Relative to germline, V is missing 6 bases and J is missing 8 bases, with 7 bases of the junction outside any gene match. General conclusions and limits of the study: In healthy vaccine recipients, vaccine-induced clones were almost all SARS-CoV-2 mono-reactive, with only 1 of 255 cross-reactive with common cold coronaviruses. At late post-vaccination timepoints, both infection-induced and vaccine-induced clones showed marked clonal contraction, consistent with waning T cell responses. The study was limited by a small number of convalescent patients and lacked early post-infection timepoints.

The library relied on the immunoSEQ multiplex PCR assay. TCR beta CDR3 sequencing was performed on DNA from the cultured, isolated CD4+ T cells. The authors' analysis ran thus. Non-productive TCR sequences were removed and reads were trimmed to the CDR3 region, keeping CDR3s of at least 7 amino acids. The MANAFEST web app was used to identify antigen-specific clonotypes by comparing expansion in peptide wells with expansion in reference cultures. For clones to be considered positive, expansion at FDR<0.05 versus reference and all other wells, an odds ratio above 5, and a frequency above 0.1% in two replicate wells were required. Clonotypes significantly expanded in SARS-CoV-2 spike wells and in at least one common cold coronavirus spike condition were defined as cross-reactive. CDR3 similarity was assessed by Levenshtein distance with the stringdist R package, and unrooted trees were built with ape in R 3.6.1. The source is immuneACCESS, and TCRdb retained only in-frame sequences with V and J called. Part of the clones is not carried over; for the studies checked, unresolved V genes explain less than half of this, and the remainder is unexplained. D and trimming come from the DNA, and the V and J calls and clone size come from that table. The sample data list approximately 76,000 clones, and 60% to 85% of these were observed just once. The ten biggest clones cover roughly a tenth of the sample.

As concerns this clone: There is no known antigen for this receptor. Base-call qualities are not available, and no considerably larger clone is one nucleotide away.

The clonotype comes from a human donor who received a COVID-19 vaccine. The chain links TRBV6-6 with TRBJ2-6; 7 bases in the junction line up with TRBD1. Sequenced material: CD4+ T cells from PBMCs cultured with SARS-CoV-2 spike peptides, taken before COVID-19 vaccination. Taken with the paper, the label for cell subset or site translates to: SARS-CoV-2 spike overlapping peptide pool stimulation. CDR3 region: CASSPDRETNVLTF. In nucleotides, the sequence is TGTGCCAGCAGCCCAGACAGGGAAACCAACGTCCTGACTTTC.